This T cell receptor beta chain appears in the sequencing data of a study of shared clonotypes between healthy human individuals. With respect to this clone: In the same sample, other DNA sequences code for this CDR3.

Trimming took 5 bases from V and 2 from J, leaving 5 bases between them. Germline CDR1 and CDR2: MNHEY and SMNVEV (reference sequence). The CDR3 runs 12 residues. TCRdb keeps only in-frame clones here, not all; method: immunoSEQ multiplex PCR. The profile shows over a million clones, about 96% of them singletons. The sample consisted of naive CD4+ T cells sorted from blood. Subset meaning: CD45RA+ positively selected. The clonotype was recovered from a man under 40 in good health. The rearrangement links TRBV27 to TRBJ2-3; D gene unclear. The CDR3 here is CASSRSTDTQYF. DNA for the CDR3: TGTGCCAGCAGTCGATCCACAGATACGCAGTATTTT.